Here is one TCR beta chain with its context. What it recognizes is unknown. Graves' hyperthyroidism showing no ophthalmopathy progression within 18 months was considered stable. Regions amplified from RNA transcripts were the TCR beta CDR3 regions. HTBI primers drove first-round RT-PCR of the TCR CDR3. TCRdb passed the multiplex PCR reads through MiXCR, listing each CDR3 protein once. The sample has about 400,000 distinct CDR3 sequences; about 16% are singletons. The sample is drawn from a study of T cells in Graves' hyperthyroidism and ophthalmopathy. Study-wide results and caveats: In simple terms, a model built on 13 V-J features told ophthalmopathy apart from stable hyperthyroidism.

The germline V gene has CDR1 MGHRA and CDR2 YSYEKL. V was trimmed by 0 bases and J by 6 bases, leaving 12 bases between them. The CDR3 extends over 15 amino acids. Material: blood. The sequence was obtained from a woman aged 25 to 39 with Graves' hyperthyroidism. The V gene is TRBV4-1, the J gene TRBJ1-5; tentative D call: TRBD1 (5 bases). CDR3 in DNA: TGCGCCAGCAGCCAAGAGCAGGGAGGCAGTCAGCCCCAGCATTTT. This codes for CASSQEQGGSQPQHF.